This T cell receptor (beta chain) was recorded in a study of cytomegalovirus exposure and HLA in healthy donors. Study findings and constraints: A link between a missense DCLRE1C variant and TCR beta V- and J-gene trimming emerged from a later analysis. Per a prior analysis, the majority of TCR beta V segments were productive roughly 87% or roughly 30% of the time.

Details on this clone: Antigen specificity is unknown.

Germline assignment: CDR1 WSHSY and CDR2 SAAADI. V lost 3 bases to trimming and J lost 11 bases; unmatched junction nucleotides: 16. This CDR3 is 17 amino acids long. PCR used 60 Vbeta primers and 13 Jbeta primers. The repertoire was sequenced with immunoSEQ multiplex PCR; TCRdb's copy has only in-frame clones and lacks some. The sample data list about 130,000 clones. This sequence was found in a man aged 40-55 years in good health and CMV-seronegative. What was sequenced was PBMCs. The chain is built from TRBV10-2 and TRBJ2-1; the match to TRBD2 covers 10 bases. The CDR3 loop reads CASSDSGIMKREGKQFF. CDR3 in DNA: TGCGCCAGCAGTGATAGCGGGATCATGAAGCGGGAGGGTAAGCAGTTCTTC.